These 16 T cell receptor beta chains originate from one sample sequenced in a study of Graves' ophthalmopathy and Graves' hyperthyroidism. RNA transcripts provided the template for amplifying TCR beta CDR3 regions. RT-PCR in the first round used HTBI primers; a second-round multiplex PCR followed. TCRdb reprocessed the multiplex PCR reads with MiXCR, giving one entry per CDR3 protein. The data contain about 740,000 distinct CDR3 sequences, approximately 40% of them singletons. Sequencing was performed on peripheral blood. These receptors were obtained from an adult man with Graves' ophthalmopathy.

This clonotype was counted ten times or more. The chain employs TRBV29-1 and TRBJ1-4; D gene ambiguous. Trimming cost V 5 bases and J 0 bases, with 7 bases left between them. The CDR3 runs to 13 residues. Germline loops: CDR1 SQVTM, CDR2 ANQGSEA. CDR3: CSVIRSTNEKLFF. DNA for the CDR3: TGCAGCGTTATTCGGTCAACTAATGAAAAACTGTTTTTT.

The DNA of the CDR3 is TGTGCCACCAGTGATTCCGGACAGGAAGAGACCCAGCATTTT. This gives the protein CATSDSGQEETQHF. This chain joins TRBV24-1 and TRBJ1-5, with 7 nucleotides matching TRBD1. The V and J ends lost 2 bases and 11 bases, in that order; junction bases with no gene match: 8. CDR3 length: 14 residues. Germline V CDR1 and CDR2: KGHDR, SFDVKD.

V is TRBV7-9 and J is TRBJ2-7, with TRBD1 identical over 8 bases. Germline values: CDR1 SEHNR, CDR2 FQNEAQ (reference sequence). V shed 7 bases, J shed 3 bases, and the junction held 5 bases outside the gene matches. The CDR3 consists of 13 residues. The CDR3 DNA reads as TGTGCCAGCACCGACACAGGGGGCTACGAGCAGTACTTC. This gives the protein CASTDTGGYEQYF.

This chain joins TRBV4-1 and TRBJ2-2; D is possibly TRBD1 (6 bases). This CDR3 has 15 amino acids. The V end was cut by 2 bases, the J end by 1 base, with 8 bases between. Germline V gene sequence: CDR1 MGHRA, CDR2 YSYEKL. The CDR3 reads CASSQTGKNTGELFF. In DNA, the CDR3 is TGCGCCAGCAGCCAAACAGGGAAGAACACCGGGGAGCTGTTTTTT.

The chain employs TRBV10-3 and TRBJ2-6; 10 bases are shared with TRBD1. With V trimmed by 10 bases and J by 11 bases, 2 bases remained unmatched. CDR3 size: 11 residues. Germline loops: CDR1 ENHRY, CDR2 SYGVKD. The CDR3 sequence: CATGTGDVLTF. The CDR3, as DNA: TGTGCCACTGGGACAGGGGACGTCCTGACTTTC.

CDR3 nucleotide sequence: TGTGCCAGCAGTTTTCCCGGGGAAAAAAGGTTTTTT. It translates to CASSFPGEKRFF. The chain uses TRBV25-1 and TRBJ1-4, with D hard to call. V lost 5 bases and J 16 bases, leaving 17 bases between the germline ends. The CDR3 extends over 12 amino acids. Per the germline V gene, CDR1 is MGHDK and CDR2 is SYGVNS. Based on the CDR3 plus reference TRBV25-1 and TRBJ1-4, the full variable domain is EADIYQTPRYLVIGTGKKITLECSQTMGHDKMYWYQQDPGMELHLIHYSYGVNSTEKGDLSSESTVSRIRTEHFPLTLESARPSHTSQYLCASSFPGEKRFFGSGTQLSVL.

Concerning this clonotype itself: Given a much more abundant clone one base away, this may be a read error. This chain joins TRBV29-1 and TRBJ1-3; D perhaps matches TRBD1 (6 bases). CDR1 and CDR2 from the germline V gene are SQVTM and ANQGSEA. This CDR3 spans 16 amino acids. CDR3 in DNA: TGCAGCGCCGGTCGAATTACAGGGAACCCTGGAGACACCATATATTTT. It is translated as CSAGRITGNPGDTIYF.

This clonotype was counted once. One base away lies a much larger clone, so this may be a sequencing read error. The rearrangement links TRBV2 to TRBJ1-1, with TRBD1 as a possible D gene (6 bases). V gave up 4 bases and J gave up 4 bases, with 13 bases separating them. Looked up from germline, CDR1 is SNHLY and CDR2 is FYNNEI. This CDR3 spans 14 amino acids. CDR3 residues: CASSAGGARTEAFF. CDR3 sequence (DNA): TGTGCCAGCAGTGCGGGGGGGGCGCGCACTGAAGCTTTCTTT.

Ten or more counts support this clonotype. The chain uses TRBV7-9 and TRBJ1-3, with no clear D. CDR3 length equals 12 residues. The germline V gene has CDR1 SEHNR and CDR2 FQNEAQ (reference sequence). Trimming pared 7 bases from V and 7 bases from J, leaving 11 bases between. This CDR3 is CASTWGGNTIYF. As DNA, the CDR3 is TGTGCCAGCACCTGGGGAGGGAACACCATATATTTT.

Notes on this clonotype: Because the CDR3 is missing its conserved closing phenylalanine or tryptophan, this is likely a read error. The chain combines TRBV29-1 with TRBJ2-6, with TRBD2 identical over 10 bases. There are 17 residues in the CDR3. V lost 0 bases and J lost 0; bases outside the gene matches: 2. Germline CDR1 is SQVTM and CDR2 is ANQGSEA. CDR3 loop: CSVEDLAGDSGANVLTP. The CDR3 DNA reads as TGCAGCGTTGAAGATCTAGCGGGGGACTCTGGGGCCAACGTCCTGACTCCA.

This clonotype was seen repeatedly, ten times or more. This sequence joins TRBV12-3 or TRBV12-4 and TRBJ2-5, with 12 bases that match TRBD2. V lost 7 bases, J lost 4 bases, and 7 bases stayed unmatched. The CDR3 length is 15 residues. The CDR3 nucleotides read TGTGCCAGCACCGTGACTAGCGGGAGTTCAGAGACCCAGTACTTC. It yields the protein CASTVTSGSSETQYF.

This CDR3 reads CSARDPVAGEADTQYF. CDR3 coding DNA: TGCAGTGCTAGAGATCCGGTAGCGGGAGAGGCAGATACGCAGTATTTT. The chain has TRBV20-1 and TRBJ2-3; 9 bases agree with TRBD2. V lost 0 bases and J lost 4; bases outside the gene matches: 8. This CDR3 spans 16 amino acids. CDR1 is DFQATT and CDR2 is SNEGSKA in the germline V gene (reference sequence).

In regard to this clonotype: The junction shows a germline mismatch at one end, possibly a read error. The chain joins TRBV5-6 to TRBJ2-6; 9 bases align to TRBD1. CDR3 length: 13 amino acids. Per germline, CDR1 SGHDT and CDR2 YYEEEE. CDR3 nucleotide sequence: TGTGCCAGCAGCTTAGGACAGGGGAGCGCTGAAGCTTTC. As protein: CASSLGQGSAEAF.

The chain combines TRBV7-9 with TRBJ1-2; D ambiguous. The V gene lost 5 bases and the J gene lost 5 bases, with 9 bases spanning the gap. This CDR3 has 12 amino acids. Germline-derived CDR1 and CDR2 are SEHNR and FQNEAQ (reference sequence). CDR3 residues: CASSGMVYGYTF. The CDR3 coding sequence is TGTGCCAGCAGCGGGATGGTATATGGCTACACCTTC.

The chain carries TRBV15 and TRBJ2-7, with D unresolved. This CDR3 has 15 residues. The germline V gene encodes CDR1 LNHNV and CDR2 YYDKDF (reference sequence). The V gene lost 0 bases and the J gene lost 4 bases, with 13 bases spanning the gap. The chain's CDR3 is CATSRDQYGRYEQYF. The DNA for the CDR3 is TGTGCCACCAGCAGAGATCAGTACGGACGATACGAGCAGTACTTC.

The chain joins TRBV2 to TRBJ1-5, with D maybe TRBD1 (6 bases). Germline V gives CDR1 SNHLY, CDR2 FYNNEI. V gave up 8 bases and J gave up 0 bases, with 11 bases separating them. The CDR3 loop spans 14 amino acids. The CDR3 nucleotides are TGTGCCAGCGGACAGAGCTTTAGCAATCAGCCCCAGCATTTT. As protein: CASGQSFSNQPQHF. Combining the CDR3 with reference TRBV2 and TRBJ1-5 gives the whole variable domain EPEVTQTPSHQVTQMGQEVILRCVPISNHLYFYWYRQILGQKVEFLVSFYNNEISEKSEIFDDQFSVERPDGSNFTLKIRSTKLEDSAMYFCASGQSFSNQPQHFGDGTRLSIL.